A selection of T cell receptor beta chains follows, all from one sample in a study of blood T cell repertoires in COVID-19. Profiled with immunoSEQ multiplex PCR; TCRdb holds only in-frame clones, not every one. The repertoire holds some 150,000 clones, with over 75% as singletons. Sequencing was carried out using peripheral blood. These receptors originate from a man in his 60s with active or convalescent COVID-19. The conserved cysteine and the conserved F or W are not part of the CDR3 here.

V: TRBV10-3
J: TRBJ2-1
CDR3: AISGGTSANNEQF

V: TRBV30
J: TRBJ1-4
CDR3: AWSGSTGFWDEKLF

V: TRBV24-1
J: TRBJ2-2
CDR3: ATSARGGELF

V: TRBV28
J: TRBJ1-4
CDR3: ASSFGTGWSANEKLF

V: TRBV28
J: TRBJ1-2
CDR3: ASSLSGTVNYGYT

V: TRBV4-1
J: TRBJ1-1
CDR3: ASSSPGQGARSEAF

V: TRBV10-1
J: TRBJ1-2
CDR3: ASNDDRGHYGYT

V: TRBV19
J: TRBJ2-2
CDR3: ASSSGLAGPGELF

V: TRBV28
J: TRBJ2-1
CDR3: ASRPGLAESYNEQF

V: TRBV7-9
J: TRBJ2-7
CDR3: ASSLGQGLYEQY

V: TRBV5-1
J: TRBJ2-7
CDR3: ASSLGQGPWEQY

V: TRBV7-6
J: TRBJ2-6
CDR3: ASRSSASGANVLT

V: TRBV12-3/TRBV12-4
J: TRBJ1-1
CDR3: ASSLGTEAF

V: TRBV7-9
J: TRBJ2-7
CDR3: ASSYTGESDEQY

V: TRBV6-5
J: TRBJ1-3
CDR3: ASSRQVSGNTIY

V: TRBV7-9
J: TRBJ2-5
CDR3: ASSLAGGIETQY

V: TRBV4-1
J: TRBJ1-3
CDR3: ASSQDPGVGNTIY

V: TRBV12-3/TRBV12-4
J: TRBJ2-1
CDR3: ASSLDSPDEQF

V: TRBV5-4
J: TRBJ2-3
CDR3: ASTDQGQGGDTQY

V: TRBV4-1
J: TRBJ1-3
CDR3: ASSQEGTGSSGNTIY

V: TRBV9
J: TRBJ2-5
CDR3: ASTLGTSGQETQY

V: TRBV7-2
J: TRBJ2-7
CDR3: ASSLDWPISHEQY

V: TRBV5-1
J: TRBJ2-7
CDR3: ASSPKTSGSGEQY

V: TRBV19
J: TRBJ2-7
CDR3: ASSIGRSYEQY

V: TRBV6-5
J: TRBJ1-6
CDR3: ASIPGTAFSPLH

V: TRBV20-1
J: TRBJ2-1
CDR3: SARLGEQF

V: TRBV13
J: TRBJ2-7
CDR3: ASSLGARGYEQY

V: TRBV18
J: TRBJ2-7
CDR3: ASSPPTGGGEQY

V: TRBV18
J: TRBJ2-7
CDR3: ASSPGQSAYEQY

V: TRBV4-1
J: TRBJ2-1
CDR3: AAAKWGVGEGPYNEQF

V: TRBV27
J: TRBJ2-2
CDR3: ASSFSGRFTGELF

V: TRBV3-1/TRBV3-2
J: TRBJ2-7
CDR3: ASSQGWRIHYEQY

V: TRBV7-3
J: TRBJ1-6
CDR3: ASSLKARGSRNSPLH

V: TRBV7-2
J: TRBJ1-2
CDR3: ASSLGPGDGYT

V: TRBV6-5
J: TRBJ2-7
CDR3: ASSYGDRKEQY

V: TRBV5-6
J: TRBJ1-2
CDR3: ASSLPTEVYGYT

V: TRBV5-5
J: TRBJ1-5
CDR3: ASSLLSGQPQH

V: TRBV6-5
J: TRBJ1-5
CDR3: ASSYTGGNQPQH

V: TRBV11-3
J: TRBJ1-6
CDR3: ASSHLTGRAKIKDNSPLH

V: TRBV7-2
J: TRBJ2-1
CDR3: ASSLIGDSYNEQF

V: TRBV28
J: TRBJ2-3
CDR3: ASTRQGAPDTQY

V: TRBV19
J: TRBJ2-5
CDR3: ASSIDTGLAGAVTQY

V: TRBV11-2
J: TRBJ2-3
CDR3: ASSFGSPLTDTQY

V: TRBV7-9
J: TRBJ2-5
CDR3: ASSYSSGRPGETQY

V: TRBV11-1
J: TRBJ2-7
CDR3: ASSFGTGGPYEQY

V: TRBV7-2
J: TRBJ2-7
CDR3: ASSPGDHPYEQY

V: TRBV28
J: TRBJ2-7
CDR3: ASSLTSGEQY

V: TRBV10-3
J: TRBJ2-7
CDR3: AISGGAVSSYEQY

V: TRBV19
J: TRBJ2-7
CDR3: ASSPSGGRYEQY

V: TRBV19
J: TRBJ1-2
CDR3: ASSIYRPAGGYT

V: TRBV18
J: TRBJ1-5
CDR3: ASSPPGGEQPQH

V: TRBV7-8
J: TRBJ1-6
CDR3: ASKTGGNSPLH